The source of this T cell receptor beta chain is a study of identifying expanded T cells in peripheral blood. General observations from the study: Technical replicates showed about 1.2 changed clones; roughly two weeks roughly 16; four weeks 19.

Notes on this clone: Antigen specificity is unknown.

The V gene lost 0 bases and the J gene lost 1 base, with 8 bases spanning the gap. The CDR3 has 15 amino acids. CDR1 is SGDLS and CDR2 is YYNGEE in the germline V gene. Repertoires were generated with immunoSEQ multiplex PCR, while TCRdb's copy carries only in-frame clones and drops some. Here the sample spans under 100,000 clones, roughly 89% being singletons. This chain uses TRBV9 with TRBJ2-4; D is possibly TRBD2 (5 bases). The sample comprised blood. This clonotype was sampled from a person aged 18 to 70 in good health. The CDR3 loop is CASSVAGSAKNIQYF. The DNA of the CDR3 is TGTGCCAGCAGCGTAGCGGGGTCGGCCAAAAACATTCAGTACTTC. The full variable domain, in which reference TRBV9 and TRBJ2-4 provide the parts outside the CDR3, is DSGVTQTPKHLITATGQRVTLRCSPRSGDLSVYWYQQSLDQGLQFLIQYYNGEERAKGNILERFSAQQFPDLHSELNLSSLELGDSALYFCASSVAGSAKNIQYFGAGTRLSVL.